This record looks at one T cell receptor (beta chain) sequence and its context. As handled by the study authors: Estimation of nucleated cell counts was performed using reference gene primer amplification. TCRdb's table, derived via immunoSEQ multiplex PCR, lists solely in-frame clones and lacks some. Clone size and the V and J calls come from that table; the DNA yielded D and trimming. The sample records about 50,000 clones, about 89% being singletons. The data were taken from a study of blood T cell repertoires in COVID-19. V dropped 1 base and J dropped 4; count of bases not matched to a gene: 4. CDR1 is LGHDT, CDR2 YNNKEL, per germline (reference sequence). The length of the CDR3 is 15 residues.

Sequenced sample: peripheral blood. The chain uses TRBV3-1 (or the pseudogene TRBV3-2) and TRBJ1-2; 9 bases are shared with TRBD1. The origin of this receptor is a human donor in a cohort sampled during active COVID-19. The CDR3 sequence: CASSQGGQGSYGYTF. The CDR3 bases are TGTGCCAGCAGCCAAGGAGGACAGGGGTCCTATGGCTACACCTTC.